A selection of T cell receptor beta chains follows, all from one sample in a study of CD8 T cells in Susac syndrome. TCRdb redid the calling of the immunoSEQ multiplex PCR reads with MiXCR, one entry per CDR3 protein. The sample carries 150,000 to 200,000 distinct CDR3 sequences, about 94% recorded once. Sequenced sample: CD4+ T cells from PBMCs. The source is a human donor with Susac syndrome. Each CDR3 is given with its conserved first and last residue. The D gene is left open where the match is weak. Size values are once, few and many counts, or a class for expanded clones, and some rows have none.

V: TRBV5-4
J: TRBJ2-1
size: once
D: TRBD2
CDR3: CASSFRLAGTNEQFF

V: TRBV25-1
J: TRBJ2-7
size: .
D: .
CDR3: CASSEYRRGEQYF

V: TRBV18
J: TRBJ2-7
size: .
D: .
CDR3: CASSAIGGVSYEQYF

V: TRBV30
J: TRBJ2-6
size: .
D: .
CDR3: CAWSVSTVGGANVLTF

V: TRBV12-3/TRBV12-4
J: TRBJ2-3
size: .
D: .
CDR3: CASSFPSSTDTQYF

V: TRBV20-1
J: TRBJ2-7
size: .
D: .
CDR3: CSAGRGNHEQYF

V: TRBV20-1
J: TRBJ1-1
size: .
D: .
CDR3: CSASDAGQQNTEAFF

V: TRBV5-4
J: TRBJ2-3
size: .
D: .
CDR3: CASSPPGALDTQYF

V: TRBV5-1
J: TRBJ2-1
size: .
D: .
CDR3: CASSLWDFNNEQFF

V: TRBV2
J: TRBJ2-2
size: .
D: .
CDR3: CASSDENTGELFF

V: TRBV20-1
J: TRBJ2-5
size: .
D: .
CDR3: CSASRRAIKRTQYF

V: TRBV30
J: TRBJ2-7
size: .
D: TRBD2
CDR3: CAWGQQAGVEQYF

V: TRBV2
J: TRBJ2-3
size: .
D: TRBD1
CDR3: CASSPTRGLKDTQYF

V: TRBV5-1
J: TRBJ2-1
size: .
D: .
CDR3: CASSLGESRGHSYNEQFF

V: TRBV14
J: TRBJ1-4
size: .
D: TRBD1
CDR3: CASSQDGTGVEKLFF

V: TRBV7-6
J: TRBJ2-7
size: .
D: .
CDR3: CASSFRYRSTYEQYF

V: TRBV2
J: TRBJ2-2
size: .
D: .
CDR3: CASTDQGATVTGELFF

V: TRBV30
J: TRBJ2-5
size: .
D: TRBD1
CDR3: CAWSEWTGQETQYF

V: TRBV11-2
J: TRBJ2-3
size: .
D: TRBD2
CDR3: CASSLFPTSGSGEDTQYF

V: TRBV5-1
J: TRBJ2-3
size: .
D: .
CDR3: CASSFGRGQDTQYF

V: TRBV20-1
J: TRBJ2-6
size: few
D: .
CDR3: CSASGRTGANVLTF

V: TRBV3-1
J: TRBJ2-7
size: .
D: TRBD2
CDR3: CASSPTGRGPGYEQYF

V: TRBV5-1
J: TRBJ1-3
size: .
D: .
CDR3: CASSLAASGNTIYF

V: TRBV12-3/TRBV12-4
J: TRBJ2-2
size: once
D: TRBD2
CDR3: CASSHPSGRRTGELFF

V: TRBV20-1
J: TRBJ2-1
size: once
D: .
CDR3: CSAGGPSYNEQFF

V: TRBV4-3
J: TRBJ2-1
size: .
D: .
CDR3: CASSQRFAGAPYNEQFF

V: TRBV15
J: TRBJ2-5
size: .
D: .
CDR3: CATSRTKETQYF

V: TRBV15
J: TRBJ2-7
size: .
D: .
CDR3: CATSPGAGGYEQYF

V: TRBV7-8
J: TRBJ1-3
size: .
D: TRBD1
CDR3: CASSHRQGASGNTIYF

V: TRBV27
J: TRBJ2-6
size: .
D: .
CDR3: CASSLSRLRNGGANVLTF

V: TRBV29-1
J: TRBJ1-1
size: .
D: .
CDR3: CSVNVQGFWTEAFF

V: TRBV18
J: TRBJ2-7
size: .
D: .
CDR3: CASSPGRFSSYEQYF

V: TRBV12-3/TRBV12-4
J: TRBJ1-5
size: once
D: .
CDR3: CASRARRGGDQPQHF

V: TRBV6-2/TRBV6-3
J: TRBJ2-6
size: .
D: TRBD1
CDR3: CASRPPPGQGVSGPNVLTF

V: TRBV7-9
J: TRBJ1-1
size: .
D: .
CDR3: CASSLGRGVNTEAFF

V: TRBV6-2/TRBV6-3
J: TRBJ2-7
size: .
D: TRBD2
CDR3: CASSYGAGGYEQYF

V: TRBV11-2
J: TRBJ1-5
size: .
D: .
CDR3: CASSSGINQPQHF

V: TRBV7-2
J: TRBJ2-3
size: .
D: .
CDR3: CASRHASGRDTQYF

V: TRBV7-9
J: TRBJ2-1
size: .
D: TRBD1
CDR3: CASSLRTGFYNEQFF

V: TRBV29-1
J: TRBJ2-5
size: .
D: TRBD1
CDR3: CSVVGQGETQYF

V: TRBV28
J: TRBJ2-1
size: .
D: .
CDR3: CASSLWFQRSNNEQFF

V: TRBV28
J: TRBJ1-1
size: .
D: .
CDR3: CASIEGGDTEAFF

V: TRBV6-2/TRBV6-3
J: TRBJ1-1
size: .
D: .
CDR3: CASSYRQYTEAFF

V: TRBV15
J: TRBJ1-4
size: .
D: .
CDR3: CATSRDVGVREKLFF

V: TRBV7-9
J: TRBJ2-7
size: .
D: TRBD2
CDR3: CASSWGLAGALYEQYF

V: TRBV5-4
J: TRBJ1-1
size: .
D: .
CDR3: CASSSVGTEAFF

V: TRBV2
J: TRBJ2-1
size: .
D: .
CDR3: CASSAASYNEQFF

V: TRBV27
J: TRBJ2-7
size: .
D: TRBD1
CDR3: CASSLSQPTGVGEQYF